This T cell receptor beta chain was observed in a study of cytomegalovirus exposure and HLA in healthy donors. Background on the study: Across under 450 genotyped donors, around 82% landed in the Caucasian-associated ancestry cluster. General study findings and limits: Within a later analysis, the majority of CMV-associated TCR beta chains appeared HLA-restricted. Earlier analysis looked at TCR beta V segments, and most were productive about 87% or about 30% of the time. A later analysis linked a missense DCLRE1C variant to TCR beta V- and J-gene trimming.

Primers: 60 Vbeta forward and 13 Jbeta reverse. Method: immunoSEQ multiplex PCR; TCRdb's copy keeps in-frame clones and lacks some. The profile covers 210,000 or so clones, with around 73% appearing a single time and over 2% taken by the ten largest. This clone was seen a handful of times. Its antigen is not identified. The CDR3 sequence is 13 residues long. Trimming removed 5 bases at V and 0 bases at J, with 7 bases between. CDR1 is LNHDA and CDR2 is SQIVND in the germline V gene (reference sequence). Sequencing input: PBMCs. The source of this sequence is a woman in her twenties or thirties in good health and CMV-seropositive. The chain combines TRBV19 with TRBJ1-1, with unresolved D. In DNA form, the CDR3 reads TGTGCCAGTAGTCAGGTCATGAACACTGAAGCTTTCTTT. It codes for CASSQVMNTEAFF.